One sample yielded the 20 T cell receptor beta chains listed below, sequenced in a study of response to subunit inactivated influenza vaccine. TCRdb re-called the RT-PCR reads with MiXCR, one entry per CDR3 protein. The top ten clones hold roughly 12% of a sample with 160,000 or so distinct CDR3 sequences, approximately 10% of them seen once. The sample was non-naive T cells sorted from PBMCs, taken 35 to 45 days after vaccination. These receptor sequences come from a man between 45 and 60 years old who received an inactivated influenza vaccine.

V usage is TRBV9 and J usage is TRBJ2-4; the D gene could be TRBD1 or TRBD2 (5 bases each). The V gene's germline CDR1 is SGDLS and CDR2 YYNGEE. Trimming removed 3 bases at V and 6 bases at J, with 10 bases between. The CDR3 has 13 residues. The CDR3 nucleotides are TGTGCCAGCAGCGCTAGTGGGGGAAACATTCAGTACTTC. This translates into CASSASGGNIQYF.

The table lists this clonotype with many counts. V gene TRBV25-1 combines with J gene TRBJ1-1; D not resolved. This CDR3 is built from 11 residues. Germline loops: CDR1 MGHDK, CDR2 SYGVNS. The V end lost 2 bases, the J end lost 8 bases, and 6 bases lay between the germline ends. The CDR3 DNA reads TGTGCCAGCAGTGAAGCCGGGGAAGCTTTCTTT. It encodes CASSEAGEAFF.

The rearrangement joins TRBV6-5 to TRBJ2-7; 7 bases are shared with TRBD1. Trimming cost V 2 bases and J 2 bases; bases outside gene matches: 6. The CDR3 length is 15 residues. CDR1 MNHEY and CDR2 SVGAGI come from the germline V gene. CDR3 nucleotide sequence: TGTGCCAGCAGTTACGGGCGACAGGGCGCCTACGAGCAGTACTTC. This codes for CASSYGRQGAYEQYF.

This clonotype was found many times. This rearrangement joins TRBV29-1 to TRBJ2-1; 9 bases are shared with TRBD1. The CDR3 consists of 16 residues. Germline CDR1 and CDR2: SQVTM and ANQGSEA. V was clipped by 7 bases and J by 1 base; unmatched bases: 11. The CDR3 loop is CSAQGARVRSYNEQFF. CDR3 sequence (DNA): TGCAGCGCACAGGGGGCGCGGGTTCGATCCTACAATGAGCAGTTCTTC.

This clonotype was observed many times. This rearrangement joins TRBV14 to TRBJ2-2; D gene uncertain. CDR3 length: 14 residues. V was clipped by 1 base and J by 6 bases, with 9 bases between them. Germline V gene lookup returns CDR1 SGHDN and CDR2 FVKESK. CDR3 in amino acids: CASSQGFVPGELFF. For the CDR3, the DNA is TGTGCCAGCAGCCAAGGGTTCGTACCCGGGGAGCTGTTTTTT.

In its sample, this clonotype was seen many times. This chain uses TRBV12-3 or TRBV12-4 with TRBJ2-1; D might be TRBD2 (7 bases). This CDR3 spans 12 amino acids. V was trimmed by 7 bases and J by 16 bases, leaving 20 bases between them. CDR3 DNA: TGTGCCAGCACTCCCGGCCCGGGGGGCTACTTCTTC. It encodes CASTPGPGGYFF.

This clonotype was recorded at least ten times. The rearrangement links TRBV20-1 to TRBJ2-3; perhaps TRBD2 as D (5 bases). Germline loops: CDR1 DFQATT, CDR2 SNEGSKA (reference sequence). Trimming stripped 4 bases from V and 6 bases from J, with 11 bases between. The CDR3 contains 12 residues. CDR3 region: CSANPTGDTQYF. As DNA, the CDR3 is TGCAGTGCTAACCCGACGGGGGATACGCAGTATTTT.

The chain employs TRBV4-3 and TRBJ2-6; no definite D call. V was trimmed by 0 bases and J by 2 bases, leaving 8 bases between them. The CDR3 spans 16 residues. The germline V gene encodes CDR1 LGHNA and CDR2 YSLEER. The CDR3 loop reads CASSQDVGAGANVLTF. CDR3 in DNA: TGCGCCAGCAGCCAAGATGTTGGGGCTGGGGCCAACGTCCTGACTTTC.

The chain recombines TRBV20-1 with TRBJ2-5; D perhaps matches TRBD2 (5 bases). Germline V gives CDR1 DFQATT, CDR2 SNEGSKA (reference sequence). V lost 3 bases to trimming and J lost 5 bases, with 13 bases between them. This CDR3 has 13 amino acids. CDR3 in amino acids: CSASVRVGETQYF. The CDR3 bases are TGCAGTGCTAGTGTGAGGGTCGGGGAGACCCAGTACTTC.

This clonotype was recorded many times. At one boundary the junction diverges from the germline segment, which might be a read error. This chain joins TRBV28 and TRBJ2-7, with TRBD2 as a possible D gene (7 bases). The CDR3 loop spans 11 amino acids. Germline CDR1 reads MDHEN; CDR2 reads SYDVKM. CDR3 loop: CASSSQGGWSF. CDR3 nucleotides: TGTGCCAGCAGCTCACAGGGAGGGTGGTCCTTC.

A few counts support this clonotype. The V call is TRBV19, the J call TRBJ2-2; no clear D. V gave up 6 bases and J gave up 7 bases, with 12 bases separating them. CDR3 length: 13 residues. Per germline, CDR1 LNHDA and CDR2 SQIVND (reference sequence). The CDR3 loop reads CASSAAGDGELFF. In DNA form, the CDR3 reads TGTGCCAGTAGCGCCGCTGGGGACGGGGAGCTGTTTTTT.

The table lists this clonotype with a few counts. The chain joins TRBV7-2 to TRBJ2-2; D might be TRBD2 (5 bases). Trimming removed 2 bases from V and 4 bases from J, with 8 bases in between. Germline values: CDR1 SGHTA, CDR2 FQGNSA. The CDR3 totals 14 residues. The CDR3 is CASSLISGTGELFF. The CDR3 coding sequence is TGTGCCAGCAGCTTAATCAGCGGCACCGGGGAGCTGTTTTTT.

The rearrangement joins TRBV10-2 to TRBJ2-1; D is unresolved. Germline CDR1 WSHSY, CDR2 SAAADI. This CDR3 is built from 13 residues. Trimming took 9 bases from V and 1 from J, leaving 10 bases between them. The CDR3 is CASSPESYNEQFF. The CDR3 region has the DNA TGCGCCAGTAGCCCCGAGTCCTACAATGAGCAGTTCTTC.

This clonotype was counted a few times. In DNA, the CDR3 is TGCGCCAGCAGCCAGGCCCTCGTTGGGCGGGGGGGCCTAGGCGGGGAGCTGTTTTTT. The encoded protein is CASSQALVGRGGLGGELFF. This chain joins TRBV4-3 and TRBJ2-2; 9 bases align to TRBD2. This CDR3 is 19 amino acids long. The trim removed 3 bases at V and 7 bases at J, leaving 18 bases unmatched. Germline-derived CDR1 and CDR2 are LGHNA and YSLEER.

This clonotype was detected only a few times. The rearrangement uses TRBV7-9 and TRBJ1-1; D possibly corresponds to TRBD1 (5 bases). The CDR3 has 15 residues. With 5 bases removed from V and 10 bases from J, the gap between germline ends came to 23 bases. Per the germline V gene, CDR1 is SEHNR and CDR2 is FQNEAQ (reference sequence). CDR3 sequence reads: CASSPIEGLFRRAFF. DNA for the CDR3: TGTGCCAGCAGCCCAATCGAGGGACTTTTCAGGCGAGCTTTCTTT. Using reference TRBV7-9 and TRBJ1-1 for the parts outside the CDR3, the full variable domain is DTGVSQNPRHKITKRGQNVTFRCDPISEHNRLYWYRQTLGQGPEFLTYFQNEAQLEKSRLLSDRFSAERPKGSFSTLEIQRTEQGDSAMYLCASSPIEGLFRRAFFGQGTRLTVV.

The chain employs TRBV12-3 or TRBV12-4 and TRBJ2-5; 10 positions match TRBD1. Trimming removed 6 bases from V and 6 bases from J; junction bases left unmatched: 7. The CDR3 is 14 residues long. CDR3 sequence: CASSHRDRGQTQYF. In DNA, the CDR3 is TGTGCCAGCAGCCACCGGGACAGGGGACAGACCCAGTACTTC.

V gene TRBV6-1 combines with J gene TRBJ2-7; 9 nucleotides match TRBD1. CDR1 MNHNS and CDR2 SASEGT come from the germline V gene. The CDR3 has 15 amino acids. The trim removed 6 bases at V and 3 bases at J, leaving 9 bases unmatched. CDR3 in amino acids: CASRPTGGPLYEQYF. The CDR3, as DNA: TGTGCCAGCAGGCCGACAGGGGGACCCCTCTACGAGCAGTACTTC.

The V gene is TRBV7-8, the J gene TRBJ1-4; 8 nucleotides agree with TRBD1. V dropped 5 bases and J dropped 7; count of bases not matched to a gene: 15. This CDR3 has 17 amino acids. Germline V lookup: CDR1 SGHVS, CDR2 FQNEAQ. Here the CDR3 DNA reads TGTGCCAGCAGCCCCCCGACAGGGGCGGCGGGTCGTGAAAAACTGTTTTTT. Translated: CASSPPTGAAGREKLFF.

The rearrangement joins TRBV27 to TRBJ2-7; 7 bases are shared with TRBD1. The V gene's germline CDR1 is MNHEY and CDR2 SMNVEV (reference sequence). The CDR3 is 17 residues long. V was pared by 0 bases and J by 4 bases, with 12 bases of the junction left unmatched. DNA of the CDR3: TGTGCCAGCAGTTTATCAGTAGGACAGGCCGTCATATACGAGCAGTACTTC. It specifies CASSLSVGQAVIYEQYF.

This clonotype has more than one count but fewer than ten. The chain carries TRBV5-4 and TRBJ2-1; 7 positions match TRBD2. The CDR3 covers 14 residues. Per the germline V gene, CDR1 is SGHNT and CDR2 is YYREEE (reference sequence). V lost 0 bases, J lost 6 bases, and 3 bases stayed unmatched. DNA for the CDR3: TGTGCCAGCAGCTTGGTGGCTAGCGGCAATGAGCAGTTCTTC. Protein sequence: CASSLVASGNEQFF.